This T cell receptor beta chain comes out of a study of blood T cell repertoires in COVID-19. At the level of the study: Both acute and convalescent COVID-19 samples were obtained from the United States, Italy and Spain. From T cells, B-cell-depleted T cells, or PBMCs came the material, which was cDNA or gDNA.

In the source study's methods: Amplification with reference gene primers provided the estimates of nucleated cell counts. Profiled with immunoSEQ multiplex PCR; TCRdb holds only in-frame clones, not every one. The V and J calls and clone size are taken from that table; D and trimming were inferred from the DNA. Of roughly 90,000 clones listed, roughly 83% are singletons. This CDR3 region has 12 residues. V was cut by 3 bases and J by 3 bases, with 6 bases left in between. CDR1 and CDR2 (germline): SNHLY, FYNNEI. This clone came up once. The chain carries TRBV2 and TRBJ2-7, with no clear D. This TCR derives from an elderly woman with active or convalescent COVID-19. Sample: peripheral blood. As DNA, the CDR3 is TGTGCCAGCAGTGAGGCCCTCTACGAGCAGTACTTC. Translating gives CASSEALYEQYF.